A single sample is the source of the 3 T cell receptor beta chains below, sequenced in a study of T cell responses to AZD1222 COVID-19 vaccine. Method: immunoSEQ multiplex PCR; TCRdb's copy keeps in-frame clones and lacks some. The table includes some 200,000 clones, 80% to 95% detected once. This sample comprised peripheral blood, obtained 28 days after the second AZD1222 dose. These receptors were obtained from an adult who received the AZD1222 COVID-19 vaccine.

J is TRBJ1-2 and V is TRBV7-9; D perhaps matches TRBD1 (6 bases). CDR1 is SEHNR, CDR2 FQNEAQ, per germline (reference sequence). The CDR3 consists of 16 residues. V lost 6 bases and J 2 bases, leaving 19 bases between the germline ends. CDR3 region: CASSPAGGSRNYGYTF. CDR3 DNA: TGTGCCAGCAGTCCGGCCGGGGGCAGTCGAAACTATGGCTACACCTTC.

The CDR3 bases are TGTGCCAGCCTACCCGGGACTTCTGCTACCGGGGAGCTGTTTTTT. The encoded protein is CASLPGTSATGELFF. The chain carries TRBV2 and TRBJ2-2; TRBD2 is a possible D gene (6 bases). The V and J ends lost 8 bases and 5 bases respectively, with 18 bases between them. Germline values: CDR1 SNHLY, CDR2 FYNNEI. This CDR3 comprises 15 residues.

CDR3 sequence (DNA): TGTGCCAGTAGTATCCAGGGTGGAAGCTATGGCTACACCTTC. Amino acid sequence: CASSIQGGSYGYTF. V is TRBV19 and J is TRBJ1-2; D is possibly TRBD1 (5 bases). The CDR3 spans 14 residues. Trimming removed 3 bases at V and 4 bases at J, with 12 bases between. Per the germline V gene, CDR1 is LNHDA and CDR2 is SQIVND (reference sequence).